A single sample gave rise to the 27 T cell receptor beta chains below, sequenced in a study of cytomegalovirus exposure and HLA in healthy donors. In the PCR, 60 Vbeta and 13 Jbeta primers were used. Some clones are missing from TCRdb's copy, which holds only in-frame ones; the method was immunoSEQ multiplex PCR. The sample lists 110,000 to 150,000 clones, roughly three quarters seen once, with approximately 1.6% in the top ten. Sequencing was done on a sample of PBMCs. All receptors derive from a woman aged 25 to 39 in good health and CMV-seronegative.

The rearrangement uses TRBV7-9 and TRBJ2-1, with TRBD2 as a possible D gene (6 bases). This CDR3 has 16 amino acids. CDR1 SEHNR and CDR2 FQNEAQ come from the germline V gene (reference sequence). The germline V and J ends were trimmed by 4 bases and 2 bases, with 15 bases remaining between them. CDR3: CASSSPEGWTYNEQFF. CDR3 nucleotide sequence: TGTGCCAGCAGCTCCCCGGAGGGCTGGACCTACAATGAGCAGTTCTTC.

The V call is TRBV6-6, the J call TRBJ1-1, with 8 bases fitting TRBD1. This CDR3 spans 14 amino acids. CDR1 MNHNY and CDR2 SVGAGI come from the germline V gene (reference sequence). The ends lost 0 bases at V and 6 bases at J; junction bases unmatched: 3. CDR3 nucleotides: TGTGCCAGCAGTTACTCGGCAGGGGGCCCTGAAGCTTTCTTT. Translated: CASSYSAGGPEAFF.

This chain links TRBV20-1 with TRBJ2-5, with unresolved D. V shed 3 bases and J shed 6 bases, with 5 bases lying between them. Germline CDR1 reads DFQATT; CDR2 reads SNEGSKA (reference sequence). This CDR3 spans 10 amino acids. The CDR3 protein is CSARRKTQYF. DNA of the CDR3: TGCAGTGCTAGGCGGAAGACCCAGTACTTC.

The chain combines TRBV19 with TRBJ2-5, with TRBD1 identical over 9 bases. CDR1 and CDR2 from the germline V gene are LNHDA and SQIVND (reference sequence). The CDR3 has 13 amino acids. J was trimmed by 4 bases and V by 6 bases; bases with no gene match: 3. The DNA of the CDR3 is TGTGCCAGTAGCCGGACAGGGGCAGAGACCCAGTACTTC. It codes for CASSRTGAETQYF.

The rearrangement uses TRBV4-2 and TRBJ2-7, with D possibly TRBD2 on 5 matching bases. The CDR3 loop spans 17 amino acids. V dropped 0 bases and J dropped 2 bases, with 17 bases sitting between them. Per the germline V gene, CDR1 is LGHNA and CDR2 is YNFKEQ. Here the CDR3 DNA reads TGTGCCAGCAGCCAAGATAACGTAGGACTTCTTACCTACGAGCAGTACTTC. Its translation is CASSQDNVGLLTYEQYF.

The chain has TRBV7-6 and TRBJ1-2; the match to TRBD1 covers 8 bases. The CDR3 covers 13 residues. Germline V gene lookup returns CDR1 SGHVS and CDR2 FNYEAQ. J lost 2 bases, V lost 6 bases, and 2 bases had no gene match. The CDR3 region is CASSQGANYGYTF. The CDR3 DNA follows: TGTGCCAGCAGTCAGGGGGCCAACTATGGCTACACCTTC. Using reference TRBV7-6 and TRBJ1-2 for the parts outside the CDR3, the full variable domain is GAGVSQSPRYKVTKRGQDVALRCDPISGHVSLYWYRQALGQGPEFLTYFNYEAQQDKSGLPNDRFSAERPEGSISTLTIQRTEQRDSAMYRCASSQGANYGYTFGSGTRLTVV.

The chain joins TRBV5-5 to TRBJ1-2, with TRBD1 matching 9 bases. CDR3 length equals 14 residues. The germline CDR1 and CDR2 sequences are SGHKS and YYEKEE (reference sequence). V lost 0 bases to trimming and J lost 7 bases; unmatched junction nucleotides: 4. The CDR3 coding sequence is TGTGCCAGCAGCTTGGGGACAGGGGTTGGTGGCTACACCTTC. Translated: CASSLGTGVGGYTF.

V is TRBV7-2 and J is TRBJ2-7; 9 positions agree with TRBD1. The CDR3 is made up of 14 amino acids. The V gene end was trimmed by 3 bases and the J gene end by 6 bases; junction bases not matched to a gene: 6. The germline CDR1 and CDR2 sequences are SGHTA and FQGNSA. The CDR3 region has the DNA TGTGCCAGCAGCTTTACCGGGACAGGGTTCGAGCAGTACGTC. Translated, it gives CASSFTGTGFEQYV.

The chain carries TRBV6-5 and TRBJ2-7, with TRBD2 matching over 7 bases. Germline CDR1 reads MNHEY; CDR2 reads SVGAGI. The V gene end was trimmed by 2 bases and the J gene end by 5 bases; junction bases not matched to a gene: 6. The CDR3 runs to 14 residues. CDR3 bases: TGTGCCAGCAGTTACGGTCGGGGGGTGGACGAGCAGTACGTC. Protein product: CASSYGRGVDEQYV.

The V and J genes are TRBV28 and TRBJ2-7, with D possibly TRBD2 on 7 matching bases. This CDR3 spans 16 amino acids. Trimming shortened V by 6 bases and J by 5 bases, and 23 bases separated the two germline ends. Germline V gene data show CDR1 as MDHEN and CDR2 as SYDVKM. The CDR3 DNA is TGTGCCAGCAGAGCTGGAGGGGGGAGGGGGGCCAACGAGCAGTACGTC. This translates into CASRAGGGRGANEQYV.

The chain is built from TRBV11-1 and TRBJ2-5; tentative D call: TRBD2 (6 bases). V lost 0 bases and J lost 10, with 9 bases in between. CDR1 SGHAT and CDR2 FQDESV come from the germline V gene (reference sequence). This CDR3 spans 12 amino acids. The CDR3 loop reads CASSLAGAGQYF. The CDR3 nucleotides are TGTGCCAGCAGCTTAGCGGGAGCGGGCCAGTACTTC. Filled out from reference TRBV11-1 and TRBJ2-5, the complete variable domain reads EAEVAQSPRYKITEKSQAVAFWCDPISGHATLYWYRQILGQGPELLVQFQDESVVDDSQLPKDRFSAERLKGVDSTLKIQPAELGDSAMYLCASSLAGAGQYFGPGTRLLVL.

The rearrangement links TRBV27 to TRBJ2-3, with 8 bases fitting TRBD2. This CDR3 is built from 17 residues. The junction had 13 bases not matched to a gene; V was cut back by 7 bases and J by 1 base. Germline CDR1 is MNHEY and CDR2 is SMNVEV (reference sequence). The CDR3 DNA sequence: TGTGCCAGCACCCGAAGAGTAGCGGGATTAGGCACAGATACGCAGTATTTT. Its translation: CASTRRVAGLGTDTQYF.

This clone was counted between two and nine times. This chain uses TRBV28 with TRBJ1-2, with 10 bases matching TRBD1. Germline V lookup: CDR1 MDHEN, CDR2 SYDVKM. The CDR3 totals 15 residues. J lost 8 bases, V lost 1 base, and 7 bases had no gene match. The CDR3 DNA reads as TGTGCCAGCAGTTTATCCGGGACAGGGGAGGGGGGCTACACCTTC. The encoded protein is CASSLSGTGEGGYTF.

V is TRBV10-3 and J is TRBJ2-1; 7 nucleotides agree with TRBD2. V was clipped by 0 bases and J by 1 base; unmatched bases: 3. Per the germline V gene, CDR1 is ENHRY and CDR2 is SYGVKD. This CDR3 region has 16 residues. CDR3 amino acids: CAISESAGVSYNEQFF. CDR3 in DNA: TGTGCCATCAGTGAGTCGGCGGGGGTGTCCTACAATGAGCAGTTCTTC.

The V call is TRBV7-2, the J call TRBJ2-7; 11 nucleotides align to TRBD1. The CDR3 consists of 15 residues. V gave up 2 bases and J gave up 3 bases; unmatched junction bases: 3. Germline V gives CDR1 SGHTA, CDR2 FQGNSA. CDR3 nucleotide sequence: TGTGCCAGCAGCTTACACGGGACAGGGGGCTACGAGCAGTACTTC. Its protein is CASSLHGTGGYEQYF.

The CDR3 DNA reads as TGTGCCAGCAGCTCGGGACTAGCGGGGGGGAGCTCCTACGAGCAGTACGTC. The encoded protein is CASSSGLAGGSSYEQYV. The gene calls are TRBV5-4 and TRBJ2-7; 16 bases match TRBD2. Trimming cost V 3 bases and J 0 bases; bases outside gene matches: 3. Germline assignment: CDR1 SGHNT and CDR2 YYREEE (reference sequence). There are 17 residues in the CDR3.

V and J are TRBV5-1 and TRBJ2-1; D may be TRBD2 (5 bases). CDR3 size: 15 residues. Germline CDR1 SGHRS, CDR2 YFSETQ. Trimming left V 2 bases short and J 4 bases short, with 13 bases between. Written as DNA, the CDR3 is TGCGCCAGCAGCTTCTACGGGGAGAAATACAATGAGCAGTTCTTC. Translation gives CASSFYGEKYNEQFF.

V and J are TRBV7-8 and TRBJ2-5, with D possibly being TRBD2 (5 bases). Trimming removed 1 base from V and 2 bases from J, with 14 bases in between. The V gene's germline CDR1 is SGHVS and CDR2 FQNEAQ. The CDR3 runs to 16 residues. CDR3 sequence reads: CASSLVGGLKQETQYF. For the CDR3, the DNA is TGTGCCAGCAGCTTAGTGGGCGGGTTAAAACAAGAGACCCAGTACTTC.

CDR3 nucleotide sequence: TGTGCCAGCAGACAGGAGAGGATTCCCTACGAGCAGTACGTC. Amino acid sequence: CASRQERIPYEQYV. The chain uses TRBV6-1 and TRBJ2-7, with a tentative D call TRBD1 (5 bases). The CDR3 runs to 14 residues. Germline V gene sequence: CDR1 MNHNS, CDR2 SASEGT. The germline V and J ends were trimmed by 6 bases and 2 bases, with 14 bases remaining between them.

The CDR3 DNA reads as TGTGCCAGCAGTCCCGGTGGGACACTATCGTTTGGGGGCTACACCTTC. Translation gives CASSPGGTLSFGGYTF. The chain links TRBV5-4 to TRBJ1-2; maybe TRBD1 (6 bases). Germline V gene sequence: CDR1 SGHNT, CDR2 YYREEE (reference sequence). With 5 bases removed from V and 8 bases from J, the gap between germline ends came to 25 bases. The CDR3 length is 16 residues.

The chain has TRBV28 and TRBJ2-5; D remains ambiguous. This CDR3 contains 12 residues. V was trimmed by 5 bases and J by 5 bases, leaving 9 bases between them. Per germline, CDR1 MDHEN and CDR2 SYDVKM. CDR3 amino acids: CASSPPGETQYF. CDR3 nucleotides: TGTGCCAGCAGTCCCCCCGGGGAGACCCAGTACTTC.

This chain connects TRBV5-1 to TRBJ2-2; 8 positions match TRBD1. V dropped 3 bases and J dropped 5; count of bases not matched to a gene: 9. The length of the CDR3 is 16 residues. The V gene's germline CDR1 is SGHRS and CDR2 YFSETQ. This CDR3 reads CASSSLGTGGTGELFF. The DNA of the CDR3 is TGCGCCAGCAGCTCACTCGGGACAGGTGGGACCGGGGAGCTGTTTTTT.

This rearrangement joins TRBV9 to TRBJ2-5; 7 bases align to TRBD2. Trimming took 2 bases from V and 2 from J; bases not matched to a gene: 9. The CDR3 loop spans 16 amino acids. Germline values: CDR1 SGDLS, CDR2 YYNGEE. The chain's CDR3 is CASSVTSAGRQETQYF. As DNA, the CDR3 is TGTGCCAGCAGCGTTACTAGCGCGGGCCGGCAAGAGACCCAGTACTTC. Full variable domain (remainder filled in from reference TRBV9 and TRBJ2-5): DSGVTQTPKHLITATGQRVTLRCSPRSGDLSVYWYQQSLDQGLQFLIQYYNGEERAKGNILERFSAQQFPDLHSELNLSSLELGDSALYFCASSVTSAGRQETQYFGPGTRLLVL.

This clone was counted only a few times. V gene TRBV30 combines with J gene TRBJ1-4, with D unclear. This CDR3 is built from 13 residues. V lost 2 bases and J 6 bases, leaving 10 bases between the germline ends. Germline CDR1 and CDR2: GTSNPN and SVGIG (reference sequence). CDR3 sequence: CAWSRGTDEKLFF. In DNA, the CDR3 is TGTGCCTGGAGTCGGGGAACCGATGAAAAACTGTTTTTT. The full variable domain, completed using reference TRBV30 and TRBJ1-4, is SQTIHQWPATLVQPVGSPLSLECTVEGTSNPNLYWYRQAAGRGLQLLFYSVGIGQISSEVPQNLSASRPQDRQFILSSKKLLLSDSGFYLCAWSRGTDEKLFFGSGTQLSVL.

V is TRBV5-4 and J is TRBJ2-7; D gene unclear. Germline CDR1 is SGHNT and CDR2 is YYREEE (reference sequence). The CDR3 runs 13 residues. V was shortened by 1 base and J by 0 bases, with 5 bases between the two germline ends. This CDR3 reads CASSLWASYEQYF. In DNA form, the CDR3 reads TGTGCCAGCAGCTTGTGGGCCTCCTACGAGCAGTACTTC.

The V gene is TRBV4-1, the J gene TRBJ2-3; 7 bases agree with TRBD2. The CDR3 runs to 15 residues. Germline V gives CDR1 MGHRA, CDR2 YSYEKL. V shed 4 bases, J shed 1 base, and the junction held 5 bases outside the gene matches. CDR3 protein: CASSRAGSGTDTQYF. As DNA, the CDR3 is TGCGCCAGCAGCCGAGCGGGAAGCGGCACAGATACGCAGTATTTT.

The chain employs TRBV7-2 and TRBJ2-7, with 14 bases that match TRBD2. J lost 6 bases, V lost 1 base, and 8 bases had no gene match. Per the germline V gene, CDR1 is SGHTA and CDR2 is FQGNSA. The CDR3 runs to 17 residues. This chain's CDR3 is CASSLVGGLAGGAEQYF. The CDR3 region has the DNA TGTGCCAGCAGCTTAGTAGGAGGACTAGCGGGAGGAGCCGAGCAGTACTTC. Full variable domain (remainder filled in from reference TRBV7-2 and TRBJ2-7): GAGVSQSPSNKVTEKGKDVELRCDPISGHTALYWYRQSLGQGLEFLIYFQGNSAPDKSGLPSDRFSAERTGGSVSTLTIQRTQQEDSAVYLCASSLVGGLAGGAEQYFGPGTRLTVT.